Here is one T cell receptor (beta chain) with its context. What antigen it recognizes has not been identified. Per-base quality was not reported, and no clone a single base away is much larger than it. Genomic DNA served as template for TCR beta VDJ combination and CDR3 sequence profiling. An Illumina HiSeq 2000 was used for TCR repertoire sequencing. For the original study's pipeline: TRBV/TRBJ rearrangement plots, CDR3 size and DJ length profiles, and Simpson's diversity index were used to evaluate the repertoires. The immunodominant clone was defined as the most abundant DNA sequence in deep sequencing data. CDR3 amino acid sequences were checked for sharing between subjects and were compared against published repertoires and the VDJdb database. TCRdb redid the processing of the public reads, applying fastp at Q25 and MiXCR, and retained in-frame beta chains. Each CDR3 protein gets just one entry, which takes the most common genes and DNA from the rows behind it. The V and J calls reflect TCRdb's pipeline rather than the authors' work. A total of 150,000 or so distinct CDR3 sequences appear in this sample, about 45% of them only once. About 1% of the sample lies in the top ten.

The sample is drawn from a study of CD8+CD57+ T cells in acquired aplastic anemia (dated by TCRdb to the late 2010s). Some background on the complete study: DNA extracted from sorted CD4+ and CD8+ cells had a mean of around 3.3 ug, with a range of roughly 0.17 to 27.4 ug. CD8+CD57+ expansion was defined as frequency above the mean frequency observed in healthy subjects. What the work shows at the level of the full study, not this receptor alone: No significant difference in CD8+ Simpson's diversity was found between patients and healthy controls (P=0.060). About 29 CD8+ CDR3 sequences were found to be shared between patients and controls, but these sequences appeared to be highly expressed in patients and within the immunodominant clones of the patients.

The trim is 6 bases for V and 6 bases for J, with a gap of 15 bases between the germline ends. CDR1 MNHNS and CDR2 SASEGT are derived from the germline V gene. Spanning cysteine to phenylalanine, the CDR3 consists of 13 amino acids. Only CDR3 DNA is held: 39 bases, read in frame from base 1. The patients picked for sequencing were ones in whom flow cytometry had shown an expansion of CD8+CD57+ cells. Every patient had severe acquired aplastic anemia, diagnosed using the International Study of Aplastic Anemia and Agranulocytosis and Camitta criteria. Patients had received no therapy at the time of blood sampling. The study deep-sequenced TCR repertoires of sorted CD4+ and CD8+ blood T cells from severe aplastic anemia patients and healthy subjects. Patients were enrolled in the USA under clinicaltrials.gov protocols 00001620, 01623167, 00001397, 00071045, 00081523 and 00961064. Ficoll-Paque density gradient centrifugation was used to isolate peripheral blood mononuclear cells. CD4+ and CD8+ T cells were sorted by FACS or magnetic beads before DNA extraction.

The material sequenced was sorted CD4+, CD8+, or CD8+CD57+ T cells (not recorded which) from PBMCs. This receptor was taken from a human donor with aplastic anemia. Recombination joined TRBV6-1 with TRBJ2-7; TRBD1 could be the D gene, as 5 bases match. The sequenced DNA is TGTGCCAGCAGCCCTGACAGAGCCTGCGAGCAGTACTTC. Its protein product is CASSPDRACEQYF.